Following are 27 T cell receptor beta chains from one sample sequenced in a study of shared T cell receptors in the human thymus. Only in-frame clones appear in the TCRdb table, and some are missing; sequencing was by immunoSEQ multiplex PCR. Here the sample spans hundreds of thousands of clones, around 87% being singletons. The sample was also reused in another study, on human thymus T cells.

Sequencing was done on a sample of thymocytes. These receptors came from a boy younger than two with a congenital heart defect.

The rearrangement uses TRBV7-6 and TRBJ2-7; TRBD1 matches 7 bases. Germline values: CDR1 SGHVS, CDR2 FNYEAQ. This CDR3 is built from 17 residues. V shed 6 bases and J 2 bases; nucleotides not matched to a gene: 16. The CDR3 loop is CASSLDDAGTVPYEQYF. CDR3 sequence (DNA): TGTGCCAGCAGTCTCGATGATGCCGGGACAGTACCCTACGAGCAGTACTTC.

Written as DNA, the CDR3 is TGTGCCAGCAGCTTGGGGCCGGGGCGGGAGGACGATTACAATGAGCAGTTCTTC. Translated: CASSLGPGREDDYNEQFF. The rearrangement uses TRBV5-6 and TRBJ2-1; 8 bases align to TRBD2. The germline gives CDR1 SGHDT, CDR2 YYEEEE. This CDR3 is 18 amino acids long. The V segment lost 0 bases and the J segment 4 bases; nucleotides outside the gene matches: 12.

The chain joins TRBV9 to TRBJ1-1, with 8 bases matching TRBD1. Germline loops: CDR1 SGDLS, CDR2 YYNGEE. V gave up 0 bases and J gave up 1 base; unmatched junction bases: 8. CDR3 length equals 17 residues. The CDR3 DNA reads TGTGCCAGCAGCGTAGTTATTCAGGGGGCGAAGAACACTGAAGCTTTCTTT. Amino acids: CASSVVIQGAKNTEAFF.

The rearrangement uses TRBV2 and TRBJ1-2; 9 bases fit TRBD1. Germline assignment: CDR1 SNHLY and CDR2 FYNNEI. Trimming cost V 6 bases and J 4 bases; bases outside gene matches: 3. The CDR3 has 13 amino acids. The CDR3 region is CASSTGGSYGYTF. The CDR3, as DNA: TGTGCCAGCAGCACAGGGGGCTCCTATGGCTACACCTTC.

The rearrangement joins TRBV14 to TRBJ1-6, with 9 nucleotides matching TRBD1. CDR1 and CDR2 (germline): SGHDN, FVKESK. The ends lost 2 bases at V and 10 bases at J; junction bases unmatched: 9. The CDR3 runs to 16 residues. The CDR3: CASSQSPGQGVSPLHF. The CDR3 nucleotides read TGTGCCAGCAGCCAAAGTCCGGGACAGGGTGTCTCACCCCTCCACTTT.

The rearrangement uses TRBV5-6 and TRBJ1-5; tentatively, D is TRBD1 (5 bases). There are 17 residues in the CDR3. Trimming removed 2 bases at V and 2 bases at J, with 17 bases between. Germline V gene lookup returns CDR1 SGHDT and CDR2 YYEEEE. The CDR3, as DNA: TGTGCCAGCAGCTTCTCCGATTCTAACAGGCGCAATCAGCCCCAGCATTTT. Translated: CASSFSDSNRRNQPQHF.

The chain employs TRBV19 and TRBJ1-1; D may be TRBD1 (5 bases). The CDR3 totals 12 residues. Germline loops: CDR1 LNHDA, CDR2 SQIVND (reference sequence). Deletions cut 8 bases from V and 1 base from J, with 8 bases between. CDR3 sequence (DNA): TGTGCCAGTGTCGGGGGGAACACTGAAGCTTTCTTT. Amino acids: CASVGGNTEAFF. Full variable domain (rest looked up from reference TRBV19 and TRBJ1-1): DGGITQSPKYLFRKEGQNVTLSCEQNLNHDAMYWYRQDPGQGLRLIYYSQIVNDFQKGDIAEGYSVSREKKESFPLTVTSAQKNPTAFYLCASVGGNTEAFFGQGTRLTVV.

This chain connects TRBV4-1 to TRBJ2-3; D is possibly TRBD1 (6 bases). The CDR3 consists of 14 residues. V lost 4 bases to trimming and J lost 3 bases, with 11 bases between them. From germline, CDR1 is MGHRA and CDR2 YSYEKL. This CDR3 is CASSRDRWTDTQYF. The CDR3 DNA follows: TGCGCCAGCAGCCGCGACAGGTGGACAGATACGCAGTATTTT.

The chain has TRBV4-3 and TRBJ2-7; TRBD1 is a possible D gene (6 bases). With 1 base removed from V and 3 bases from J, the gap between germline ends came to 13 bases. The V gene's germline CDR1 is LGHNA and CDR2 YSLEER. The CDR3 totals 15 residues. The chain's CDR3 is CASSQGDTRRYEQYF. The DNA for the CDR3 is TGCGCCAGCAGCCAAGGGGACACCCGACGCTACGAGCAGTACTTC.

V gene TRBV27 combines with J gene TRBJ2-3; D is possibly TRBD1 (6 bases). This CDR3 contains 16 residues. Germline values: CDR1 MNHEY, CDR2 SMNVEV (reference sequence). The V end was cut by 6 bases, the J end by 1 base, with 17 bases between. The CDR3 DNA sequence: TGTGCCAGCAGACCCACAGGGACCCGCTGCACAGATACGCAGTATTTT. As protein: CASRPTGTRCTDTQYF.

The rearrangement joins TRBV28 to TRBJ2-1; TRBD2 aligns across 7 bases. CDR1 and CDR2 from the germline V gene are MDHEN and SYDVKM. The CDR3 has 15 residues. With V trimmed by 2 bases and J by 3 bases, 4 bases remained unmatched. CDR3 sequence reads: CASSLREVGYNEQFF. The DNA of the CDR3 is TGTGCCAGCAGTTTACGGGAGGTGGGCTACAATGAGCAGTTCTTC. Complete variable domain (other parts from reference TRBV28 and TRBJ2-1): DVKVTQSSRYLVKRTGEKVFLECVQDMDHENMFWYRQDPGLGLRLIYFSYDVKMKEKGDIPEGYSVSREKKERFSLILESASTNQTSMYLCASSLREVGYNEQFFGPGTRLTVL.

The rearrangement joins TRBV7-3 to TRBJ2-1; TRBD2 matches at 10 bases. CDR1 and CDR2 from the germline V gene are SGHTA and FQGTGA. The CDR3 totals 17 residues. With V trimmed by 0 bases and J by 3 bases, 5 bases remained unmatched. The CDR3, as DNA: TGTGCCAGCAGCTTAACCCCGCCTAGCGGGGGCTACAATGAGCAGTTCTTC. Its protein is CASSLTPPSGGYNEQFF.

The chain links TRBV11-2 to TRBJ2-2; 16 nucleotides align to TRBD2. Germline values: CDR1 SGHAT, CDR2 FQNNGV. The ends lost 3 bases at V and 5 bases at J; junction bases unmatched: 6. This CDR3 region has 18 residues. In DNA, the CDR3 is TGTGCCAGCAGCTTGGCCGGGACTAGCGGGGGGGCAACCGGGGAGCTGTTTTTT. Translation: CASSLAGTSGGATGELFF.

Only one count was recorded for this clone. This chain joins TRBV6-6 and TRBJ2-5; no reliable D call. Trimming stripped 7 bases from V and 5 bases from J, with 8 bases between. The CDR3 runs to 11 residues. In germline, CDR1 is MNHNY, CDR2 SVGAGI (reference sequence). The CDR3 DNA reads as TGTGCCAGCACAACCAGGGAGACCCAGTACTTC. Its protein product is CASTTRETQYF.

This clone was picked up a small number of times. The CDR3 region is CASRQGKGRPSGDYEQYF. Written as DNA, the CDR3 is TGTGCCAGCAGACAGGGAAAGGGCAGGCCTAGCGGGGACTACGAGCAGTACTTC. The chain has TRBV28 and TRBJ2-7, with TRBD2 identical over 9 bases. V lost 6 bases and J lost 3; bases outside the gene matches: 18. The CDR3 loop spans 18 amino acids. CDR1 and CDR2 from the germline V gene are MDHEN and SYDVKM.

The chain is built from TRBV5-4 and TRBJ1-6; 7 bases match TRBD1. Germline values: CDR1 SGHNT, CDR2 YYREEE (reference sequence). Trimming removed 0 bases from V and 10 bases from J; junction bases left unmatched: 7. The CDR3 spans 15 residues. The CDR3 protein is CASSLGITGVSPLHF. In nucleotides, the CDR3 is TGTGCCAGCAGCTTGGGGATAACAGGGGTGTCACCCCTCCACTTT.

The chain couples TRBV5-4 to TRBJ2-7; a weak D match, TRBD2 (6 bases). The CDR3 has 13 amino acids. With 1 base removed from V and 7 bases from J, the gap between germline ends came to 12 bases. Per germline, CDR1 SGHNT and CDR2 YYREEE (reference sequence). CDR3 residues: CASSLRWGREQYF. The DNA of the CDR3 is TGTGCCAGCAGCTTGCGCTGGGGGAGGGAGCAGTACTTC. Full variable domain (missing parts from reference TRBV5-4 and TRBJ2-7): ETGVTQSPTHLIKTRGQQVTLRCSSQSGHNTVSWYQQALGQGPQFIFQYYREEENGRGNFPPRFSGLQFPNYSSELNVNALELDDSALYLCASSLRWGREQYFGPGTRLTVT.

The chain combines TRBV16 with TRBJ2-7, with 13 nucleotides matching TRBD2. Germline CDR1 KGHSY, CDR2 FQNENV. Trimming at V came to 2 bases and at J to 1 base, leaving 5 bases not matched to a gene. The CDR3 covers 17 residues. CDR3 coding DNA: TGTGCCAGCAGCCAACCTCGGACTAGCGGGAGTTCCTACGAGCAGTACTTC. It specifies CASSQPRTSGSSYEQYF.

This clone was seen only a few times. V is TRBV10-3 and J is TRBJ2-2, with a tentative D call TRBD2 (5 bases). CDR3 length: 16 amino acids. Trimming removed 0 bases at V and 0 bases at J, with 8 bases between. CDR1 and CDR2 from the germline V gene are ENHRY and SYGVKD. CDR3 amino acids: CAISESRGSNTGELFF. The CDR3 DNA sequence: TGTGCCATCAGTGAGTCAAGAGGGTCGAACACCGGGGAGCTGTTTTTT.

This clone was counted a single time. The rearrangement links TRBV5-6 to TRBJ2-7, with 7 positions matching TRBD2. The ends lost 4 bases at V and 4 bases at J; junction bases unmatched: 17. The germline gives CDR1 SGHDT, CDR2 YYEEEE. This CDR3 has 17 residues. The CDR3 nucleotides are TGTGCCAGCAGCCCGGATCGCGCGGGGAGGGCCCGGTACGAGCAGTACTTC. Protein sequence: CASSPDRAGRARYEQYF.

CDR3 DNA sequence: TGTGCCAGCAGCTTGGTCCCTGACCAAGAGACCCAGTACTTC. This sequence encodes CASSLVPDQETQYF. This rearrangement joins TRBV5-5 to TRBJ2-5; D uncertain. The germline gives CDR1 SGHKS, CDR2 YYEKEE (reference sequence). The V and J ends lost 0 bases and 0 bases respectively, with 6 bases between them. The CDR3 contains 14 residues.

DNA for the CDR3: TGTGCCAGCAGTCAGCAGGGGGCGCCCACCTACGAGCAGTACTTC. Encoded protein: CASSQQGAPTYEQYF. This chain connects TRBV4-2 to TRBJ2-7; 8 bases fit TRBD1. V lost 6 bases, J lost 2 bases, and 9 bases stayed unmatched. From germline, CDR1 is LGHNA and CDR2 YNFKEQ. The CDR3 is 15 residues long.

This clone has just a few counts. This chain connects TRBV29-1 to TRBJ1-2; 8 nucleotides align to TRBD1. Germline V lookup: CDR1 SQVTM, CDR2 ANQGSEA. The CDR3 extends over 13 amino acids. The V gene end was trimmed by 7 bases and the J gene end by 4 bases; junction bases not matched to a gene: 8. In DNA, the CDR3 is TGCAGCGGCCTAGGACAGGGTTCCTATGGCTACACCTTC. Translated: CSGLGQGSYGYTF.

This sequence joins TRBV18 and TRBJ1-5; 9 bases are a match to TRBD1. Germline V lookup: CDR1 KGHSH, CDR2 LQKENI. The J segment lost 0 bases and the V segment lost 5 bases, leaving 11 bases of the junction unmatched. The CDR3 is 18 amino acids. The CDR3 region has the DNA TGTGCCAGCTCAGGGGACAGGGAAGGTCCATCTAGCAATCAGCCCCAGCATTTT. Translation: CASSGDREGPSSNQPQHF.

The chain is built from TRBV7-2 and TRBJ1-2, with a possible D match to TRBD1 (5 bases). The CDR3 sequence is 18 residues long. Between the trimmed V and J ends, which lost 1 base and 3 bases, there was a span of 21 bases. Per germline, CDR1 SGHTA and CDR2 FQGNSA. CDR3 sequence: CASSLEQAGGSTDYGYTF. In DNA, the CDR3 is TGTGCCAGCAGCTTAGAGCAGGCGGGGGGGTCGACGGACTATGGCTACACCTTC.

V gene TRBV5-1 combines with J gene TRBJ2-3; tentatively, D is TRBD1 (5 bases). Germline CDR1 SGHRS, CDR2 YFSETQ. The ends were cut back, 4 bases at V and 0 bases at J, with 15 bases in the middle. The CDR3 extends over 16 amino acids. CDR3 sequence (DNA): TGCGCCAGCAGCCGGCCCTGGCAGGGCAGCACAGATACGCAGTATTTT. Its protein is CASSRPWQGSTDTQYF.

This chain connects TRBV4-2 to TRBJ1-6, with 8 bases matching TRBD1. Trimming removed 2 bases from V and 4 bases from J; junction bases left unmatched: 7. In germline, CDR1 is LGHNA, CDR2 YNFKEQ. This CDR3 region has 17 residues. CDR3 nucleotide sequence: TGTGCCAGCAGCCAAAAGACAGGGGCGAGGTATAATTCACCCCTCCACTTT. It is translated as CASSQKTGARYNSPLHF.